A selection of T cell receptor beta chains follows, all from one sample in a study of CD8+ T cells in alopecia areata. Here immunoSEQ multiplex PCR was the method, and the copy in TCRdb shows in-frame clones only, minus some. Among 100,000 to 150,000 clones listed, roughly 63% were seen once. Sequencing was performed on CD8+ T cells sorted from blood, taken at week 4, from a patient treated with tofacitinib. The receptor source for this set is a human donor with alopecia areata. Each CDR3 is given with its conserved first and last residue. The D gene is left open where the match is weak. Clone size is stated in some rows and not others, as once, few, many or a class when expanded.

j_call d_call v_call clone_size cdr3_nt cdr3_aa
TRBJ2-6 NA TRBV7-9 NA TGTGCCAGCAGGGGGACGGAGAGCTCTGGGGCCAACGTCCTGACTTTC CASRGTESSGANVLTF
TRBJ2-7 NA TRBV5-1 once TGCGCCAGCAGCTTGGGTTCACCCTACGAGCAGTACTTC CASSLGSPYEQYF
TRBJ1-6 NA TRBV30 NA TGTGCCTGGAGTCCCCTAGGGGGAAATTCACCCCTCCACTTT CAWSPLGGNSPLHF
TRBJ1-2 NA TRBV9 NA TGTGCCAGCAGCGAGGGGACCGGCTACGGCTACACCTTC CASSEGTGYGYTF
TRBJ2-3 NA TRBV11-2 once TGTGCCAGCAGCTCCCCACAGGGTGGGTACAACACAGATACGCAGTATTTT CASSSPQGGYNTDTQYF
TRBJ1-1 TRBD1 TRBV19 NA TGTGCCAGTAGTATGAACGACAGGGCGAACACTGAAGCTTTCTTT CASSMNDRANTEAFF
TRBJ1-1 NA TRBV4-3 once TGCGCCAGCAGCCAAGATGGGTCAGTGAACACTGAAGCTTTCTTT CASSQDGSVNTEAFF
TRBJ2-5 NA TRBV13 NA TGTGCCAGCAGCTTAGCAGGGGAGGGAGGAGAGACCCAGTACTTC CASSLAGEGGETQYF
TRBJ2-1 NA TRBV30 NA TGTGCCTGGAGTGTCGGGGCGGGTGACAATGAGCAGTTCTTC CAWSVGAGDNEQFF
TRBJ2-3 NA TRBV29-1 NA TGCACCACTGAGGGGGAGAGCACAGATACGCAGTATTTT CTTEGESTDTQYF
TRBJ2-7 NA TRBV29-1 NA TGCAGCGTTAGCGACAGCCTCTACGAGCAGTACTTC CSVSDSLYEQYF
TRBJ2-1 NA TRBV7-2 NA TGTGCCAGCAGCAGCCCCCAAGCGGACCCCTACAATGAGCAGTTCTTC CASSSPQADPYNEQFF
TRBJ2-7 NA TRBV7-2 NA TGTGCCAGCAGCTTAGGGGGGAACTACTACGAGCAGTACTTC CASSLGGNYYEQYF
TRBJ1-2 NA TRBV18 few TGTGCCAGCTCACCACCGGCGGAGGGCTACACCTTC CASSPPAEGYTF
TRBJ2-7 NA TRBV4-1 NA TGCGCCAGCAGCCACCGATTTACCTACGAGCAGTACTTC CASSHRFTYEQYF
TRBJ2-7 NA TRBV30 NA TGTGCCTGGAGTGTAATTAGTGGGCTGGGGGGCTACGAGCAGTACTTC CAWSVISGLGGYEQYF
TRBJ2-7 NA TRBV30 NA TGTGCCTGGAGGCCCCAGCGGAGCTCCTACGAGCAGTACTTC CAWRPQRSSYEQYF
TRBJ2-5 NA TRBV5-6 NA TGTGCCAGCAGCTTGGCCGGGACCCAGTACTTC CASSLAGTQYF
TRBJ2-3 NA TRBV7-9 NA TGTGCCAGCAGGTCAGGGGCAGCAGATACGCAGTATTTT CASRSGAADTQYF
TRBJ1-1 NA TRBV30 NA TGTGCCTGGAGAGTGACTGAAGCTTTCTTT CAWRVTEAFF
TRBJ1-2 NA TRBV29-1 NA TGCAGCGTGATACCCGCCGTGGACTATGGCTACACCTTC CSVIPAVDYGYTF
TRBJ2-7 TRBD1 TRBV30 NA TGTGCCTGGAGTGAGGGGGCCCACGAGCAGTACTTC CAWSEGAHEQYF
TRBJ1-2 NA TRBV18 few TGTGCCAGCTCACCCCAACATGGGGGGGGCGGCTATGGCTACACCTTC CASSPQHGGGGYGYTF
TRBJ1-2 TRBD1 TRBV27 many TGTGCCAGCAGTCCTGACAGGGGGTTTGGCTACACCTTC CASSPDRGFGYTF
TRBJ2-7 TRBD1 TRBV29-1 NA TGCAGCGTTGAAGTACAAGCAGGGGGCTACGAGCAGTACTTC CSVEVQAGGYEQYF
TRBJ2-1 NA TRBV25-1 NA TGTGCCAGCAGTGAATTTAGTCCGGGGGCGCATGAGCAGTTCTTC CASSEFSPGAHEQFF
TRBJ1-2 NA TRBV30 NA TGTGCCTGGTTCCGGGACACCGCTAACTATGGCTACACCTTC CAWFRDTANYGYTF
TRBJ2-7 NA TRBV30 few TGTGCCTGGGGAGCCTACGAGCAGTACTTC CAWGAYEQYF
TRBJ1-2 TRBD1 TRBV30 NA TGTGCCTGGAGCGGTCCGGGACAGAGTTACCCCGGCTACACCTTC CAWSGPGQSYPGYTF
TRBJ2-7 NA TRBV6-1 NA TGTGCCAGCAGTGAAGGACAGCTCTCCTACGAGCAGTACTTC CASSEGQLSYEQYF
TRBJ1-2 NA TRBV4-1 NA TGCGCCAGCAGCCAAGTCGGGCCTTTGCCTGGCTACACCTTC CASSQVGPLPGYTF
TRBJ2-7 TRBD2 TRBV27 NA TGTGCCAGCAGCCCGAGACTAGCGGACCACTACGAGCAGTACTTC CASSPRLADHYEQYF
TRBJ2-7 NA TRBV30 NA TGTGCCTGGAGTCCCCAGGGGTACGAGCAGTACTTC CAWSPQGYEQYF
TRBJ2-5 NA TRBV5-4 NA TGTGCCAGCAGCTTGGGGCAGGGCAGGGGAGAGACCCAGTACTTC CASSLGQGRGETQYF
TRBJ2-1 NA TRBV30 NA TGTGCCTGGAGTGTAAGCCCCACCACCCAGCAGTTCTTC CAWSVSPTTQQFF
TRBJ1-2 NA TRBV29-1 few TGCAGCGTTGAAGACAGGGGTGACTATGGCTACACCTTC CSVEDRGDYGYTF
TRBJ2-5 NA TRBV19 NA TGTGCCAGTGCCCTGGGGGGTCGTCAAGAGACCCAGTACTTC CASALGGRQETQYF
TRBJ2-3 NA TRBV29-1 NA TGCAGCGTTGAAGATCATGGGGACCCCTCACGCACAGATACGCAGTATTTT CSVEDHGDPSRTDTQYF
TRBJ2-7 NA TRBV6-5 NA TGTGCCAGCAGTTACTCTCCTCTAGCCTACGAGCAGTACTTC CASSYSPLAYEQYF
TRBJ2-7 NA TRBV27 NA TGTGCCAGCAGTAGCTCAGGGACGTACGAGCAGTACTTC CASSSSGTYEQYF